Listed below are T cell receptor beta chains from one sample, sequenced in a study of technical replicates of blood from a handful of donors. The method was immunoSEQ multiplex PCR; TCRdb's version includes in-frame clones alone and lacks a portion of them. Of fewer than 85,000 clones in the sample, more than 85% were seen once. Sequenced material: PBMCs. The source is a human donor in good health. Some clones in this sample may be carry-over from other donors' samples. The CDR3 runs from the conserved cysteine through the conserved F or W. The D gene is left open where the match is weak. Clone sizes are given selectively: once, few, many, or a class where the clone is expanded.

TRBJ2-4	NA	NA	TRBV21-1	16	TGTGCCAGCAGCAAAGTTCCAGGGGGTGTGAAAAACATTCAGTACTTC	CASSKVPGGVKNIQYF
TRBJ1-1	NA	few	TRBV7-8	15	TGTGCCAGCAGCCCCCGTCGTGGAGTTGGGACTGAAGCTTTCTTT	CASSPRRGVGTEAFF
TRBJ2-7	NA	NA	TRBV7-2	13	TGTGCCAGCAGCTTAAACAGGGACTACGAGCAGTACTTC	CASSLNRDYEQYF
TRBJ2-5	NA	once	TRBV2	13	TGTGCCAGCAGTGGGGAGTGGAGAGAGACCCAGTACTTC	CASSGEWRETQYF
TRBJ2-7	TRBD2	NA	TRBV6-1	15	TGTGCCAGCAGCCCCTTTCCCAGCGGGAGCTACGAGCAGTACTTC	CASSPFPSGSYEQYF
TRBJ2-7	TRBD2	NA	TRBV4-2	15	TGTGCCAGCAGCCATGGGACTAGCGGGGGGTACGAGCAGTACTTC	CASSHGTSGGYEQYF
TRBJ2-1	TRBD2	medium-sized	TRBV5-8	17	TGTGCCAGCAGCCCGGATCTAGCGGGGAGCTCCTACAATGAGCAGTTCTTC	CASSPDLAGSSYNEQFF
TRBJ2-7	NA	once	TRBV5-6	15	TGTGCCAGCAGCTTTTTCAGGGATTTTACCTACGAGCAGTACTTC	CASSFFRDFTYEQYF
TRBJ2-1	NA	NA	TRBV5-1	13	TGCGCCAGCAGTAAAATTTCGTCAGGTGAGCAGTTCTTC	CASSKISSGEQFF
TRBJ1-1	TRBD1	NA	TRBV5-1	15	TGCGCCAGCAGCTTCCGACAGGGGGGGACCACTGAAGCTTTCTTT	CASSFRQGGTTEAFF
TRBJ1-2	TRBD1	NA	TRBV5-4	15	TGTGCCAGCAGCTCCGGACAGGGCCCGATTTATGGCTACACCTTC	CASSSGQGPIYGYTF
TRBJ2-1	TRBD2	NA	TRBV5-1	14	TGCGCCAGCTTGCTCCTAGCGGGGGTGGGTGAGCAGTTCTTC	CASLLLAGVGEQFF
TRBJ2-5	NA	NA	TRBV6-1	16	TGTGCCAGCAGTGAGTGGTCGGGAGATTCCCAAGAGACCCAGTACTTC	CASSEWSGDSQETQYF
TRBJ2-7	TRBD1	NA	TRBV4-1	16	TGCGCCAGCAGCCACAACACAGGGGAATCGGCCTACGAGCAGTACTTC	CASSHNTGESAYEQYF
TRBJ1-3	NA	once	TRBV18	16	TGTGCCAGCTCACCACAGCGGGCCTCCTCTGGAAACACCATATATTTT	CASSPQRASSGNTIYF
TRBJ1-1	NA	NA	TRBV19	14	TGTGCCAGTAGTCCTCGGGTCATGAACACTGAAGCTTTCTTT	CASSPRVMNTEAFF
TRBJ1-2	TRBD1	NA	TRBV4-3	16	TGCGCCAGCAGCCAAGTTACAGGGGGCTCTATCTCTGGCTACACCTTC	CASSQVTGGSISGYTF
TRBJ2-5	NA	NA	TRBV5-1	13	TGCGCCAGCAGTTTAGGGGATCCGGAGACCCAGTACTTC	CASSLGDPETQYF
TRBJ1-2	NA	NA	TRBV5-4	12	TGTGCCAGCAGCAGGGAGGACTATGGCTACACCTTC	CASSREDYGYTF
TRBJ2-7	TRBD2	NA	TRBV27	16	TGTGCCAGCAGTTTCCGCACCCATAGCGGGAAGGGCGAGCAGTACTTC	CASSFRTHSGKGEQYF
TRBJ2-1	TRBD2	NA	TRBV9	16	TGTGCCAGCAGCGCCGGCGGGGGGAGCTCCTACAATGAGCAGTTCTTC	CASSAGGGSSYNEQFF
TRBJ2-1	NA	once	TRBV4-1	10	TGCGCCACCAGCGGCGGTGAGCAGTTCTTC	CATSGGEQFF
TRBJ2-1	NA	NA	TRBV30	11	TGTGCCTGGAGTCCGCGGGATGAGCAGTTCTTC	CAWSPRDEQFF
TRBJ2-7	TRBD2	NA	TRBV10-3	14	TGTGCCATCAGTACGGGACTAGCGGGTTCCGAGCAGTACTTC	CAISTGLAGSEQYF
TRBJ1-2	NA	NA	TRBV27	14	TGTGCCAGCAGTCCCCAGGGTATCTCCAATGGCTACACCTTC	CASSPQGISNGYTF
TRBJ1-5	TRBD1	NA	TRBV10-3	15	TGTGCCATCAGTGAGTCGGGACAGGGGAGTCAGCCCCAGCATTTT	CAISESGQGSQPQHF
TRBJ2-1	TRBD2	NA	TRBV6-4	15	TGTGCCAGCAGTGCGCGGGAGGGCGCCTACAATGAGCAGTTCTTC	CASSAREGAYNEQFF
TRBJ1-6	NA	NA	TRBV18	16	TGTGCCAGCTCACCTCGGGAGCTCTCCTATAATTCACCCCTCCACTTT	CASSPRELSYNSPLHF
TRBJ1-1	NA	few	TRBV7-6	13	TGTGCCAGCAGCTTACGCGGGAACACTGAAGCTTTCTTT	CASSLRGNTEAFF
TRBJ1-6	NA	NA	TRBV9	14	TGTGCCAGCAGCGTAGCAGGGGCTAATTCACCCCTCCACTTT	CASSVAGANSPLHF
TRBJ2-3	NA	NA	TRBV7-2	15	TGTGCCAGCAGTCGGACTGGGCCTAGCACAGATACGCAGTATTTT	CASSRTGPSTDTQYF
TRBJ2-2	NA	NA	TRBV7-9	16	TGTGCCAGCAGCAGATCAGGGGGGACGGACACCGGGGAGCTGTTTTTT	CASSRSGGTDTGELFF
TRBJ1-1	TRBD1	NA	TRBV5-4	15	TGTGCCAGCAGCTTGTCCCAGGGGGATTACACTGAAGCTTTCTTT	CASSLSQGDYTEAFF
TRBJ2-7	NA	NA	TRBV15	14	TGTGCCACCAGCAGAGCAGGGCTCCTCTACGAGCAGTACTTC	CATSRAGLLYEQYF
TRBJ2-1	TRBD2	NA	TRBV7-9	15	TGTGCCAGCAGCTTAGCCAGCGGGAGCACAAATGAGCAGTTCTTC	CASSLASGSTNEQFF
TRBJ2-4	NA	NA	TRBV5-1	15	TGCGCCAGCAGCCCGGGATCAATAGCCAAAAACATTCAGTACTTC	CASSPGSIAKNIQYF
TRBJ2-6	TRBD1	NA	TRBV12-5	17	TGTGCTAGTGGTTTGTCCCGGACAGGGGATGCCGCCAACGTCCTGACTTTC	CASGLSRTGDAANVLTF
TRBJ2-3	TRBD2	NA	TRBV25-1	16	TGTGCCAGCAGTGACCATCGGACTAGCAGGGCAGATACGCAGTATTTT	CASSDHRTSRADTQYF
TRBJ1-4	TRBD1	once	TRBV30	14	TGTGCCTGGACTGGGACAGGGAATAATGAAAAACTGTTTTTT	CAWTGTGNNEKLFF